This T cell receptor (beta chain) derives from a study of cytomegalovirus exposure and HLA in healthy donors. Study-wide points: Later on, a genetic analysis was performed. It linked a missense variant in DCLRE1C with V- and J-gene trimming of TCR beta. In presence/absence analyses, roughly uniform sequencing depth across donors was assumed. A few chains linked to CMV were shown in vitro to be specific for CMV antigens.

The PCR contained 60 Vbeta and 13 Jbeta primers. TCRdb's copy holds only in-frame clones and misses some; the assay was immunoSEQ multiplex PCR. The table has some 100,000 clones, roughly 88% seen once. Comments on this clone: Its antigen is not identified.

Material: PBMCs. The sequence derives from a woman younger than 30 in good health and CMV-seronegative.

CDR3 in DNA: TGTGCCACCAGCAGAGATTTTGGGGCTTTGGCGGGCTACACCTTC. Encoded protein: CATSRDFGALAGYTF. The gene calls are TRBV15 and TRBJ1-2; D may be TRBD1 (5 bases). In germline, CDR1 is LNHNV, CDR2 YYDKDF (reference sequence). V was clipped by 0 bases and J by 8 bases, with 16 bases between them. This CDR3 has 15 amino acids.